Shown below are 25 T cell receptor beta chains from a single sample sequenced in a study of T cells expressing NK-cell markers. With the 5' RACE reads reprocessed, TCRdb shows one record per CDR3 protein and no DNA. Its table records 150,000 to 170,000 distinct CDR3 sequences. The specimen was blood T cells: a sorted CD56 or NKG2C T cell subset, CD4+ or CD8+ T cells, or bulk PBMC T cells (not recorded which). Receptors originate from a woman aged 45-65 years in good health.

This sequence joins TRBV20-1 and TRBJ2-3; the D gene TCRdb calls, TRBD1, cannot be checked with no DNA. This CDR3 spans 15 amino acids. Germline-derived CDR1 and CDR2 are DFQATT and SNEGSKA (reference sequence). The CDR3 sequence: CSARDADGTTDTQYF.

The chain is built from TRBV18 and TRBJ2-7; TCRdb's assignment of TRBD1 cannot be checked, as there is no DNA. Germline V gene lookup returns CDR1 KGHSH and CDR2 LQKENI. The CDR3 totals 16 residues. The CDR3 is CASSPEPDRGAYEQYF.

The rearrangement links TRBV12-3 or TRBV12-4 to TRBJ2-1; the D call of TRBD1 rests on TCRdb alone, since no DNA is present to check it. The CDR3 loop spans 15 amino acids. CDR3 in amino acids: CASTPLTSAYNEQFF.

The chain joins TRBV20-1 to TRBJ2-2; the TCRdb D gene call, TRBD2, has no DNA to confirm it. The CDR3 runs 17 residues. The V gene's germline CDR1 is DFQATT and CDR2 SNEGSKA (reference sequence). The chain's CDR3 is CSARDGASGSDTGELFF.

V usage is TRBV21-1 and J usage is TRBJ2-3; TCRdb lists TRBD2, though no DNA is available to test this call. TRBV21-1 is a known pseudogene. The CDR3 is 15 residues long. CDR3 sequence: CASSKVLAGVRTQYF.

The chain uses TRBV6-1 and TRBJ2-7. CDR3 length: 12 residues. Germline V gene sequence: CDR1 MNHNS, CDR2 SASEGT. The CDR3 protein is CATVRPQPEQYF.

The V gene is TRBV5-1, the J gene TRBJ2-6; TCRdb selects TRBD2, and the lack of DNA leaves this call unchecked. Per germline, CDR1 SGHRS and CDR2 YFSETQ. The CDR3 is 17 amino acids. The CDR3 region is CASSLAEGAAGANVLTF.

This CDR3 reads CASSLEDRDEQYF. The rearrangement links TRBV11-2 to TRBJ2-7; without DNA, the TCRdb call of TRBD1 cannot be checked. CDR1 SGHAT and CDR2 FQNNGV come from the germline V gene. CDR3 length: 13 residues.

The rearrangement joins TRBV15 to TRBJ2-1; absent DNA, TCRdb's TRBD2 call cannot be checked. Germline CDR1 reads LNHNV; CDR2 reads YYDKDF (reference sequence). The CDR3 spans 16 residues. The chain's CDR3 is CATSGNIGREDNEQFF.

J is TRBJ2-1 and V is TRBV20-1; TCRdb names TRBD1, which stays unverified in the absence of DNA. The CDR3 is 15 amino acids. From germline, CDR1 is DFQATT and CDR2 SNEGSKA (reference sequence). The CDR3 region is CSVPAGAPTYNEQFF.

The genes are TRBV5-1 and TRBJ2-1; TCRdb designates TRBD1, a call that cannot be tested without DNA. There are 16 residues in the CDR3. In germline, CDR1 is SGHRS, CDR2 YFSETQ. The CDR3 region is CASSLESGGPYNEQFF.

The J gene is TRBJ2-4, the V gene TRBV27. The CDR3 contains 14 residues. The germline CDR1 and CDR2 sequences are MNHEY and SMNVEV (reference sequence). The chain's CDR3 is CASSETGAKNIQYF.

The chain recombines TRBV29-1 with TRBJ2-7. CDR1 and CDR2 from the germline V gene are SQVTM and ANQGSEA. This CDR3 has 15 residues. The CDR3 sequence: CSVEDATHSTYEQYF.

CDR3: CASSLSGTALYTF. V is TRBV27 and J is TRBJ1-2; lacking DNA, the TRBD1 call made by TCRdb goes unchecked. Germline lookup yields CDR1 MNHEY and CDR2 SMNVEV (reference sequence). The CDR3 has 13 amino acids.

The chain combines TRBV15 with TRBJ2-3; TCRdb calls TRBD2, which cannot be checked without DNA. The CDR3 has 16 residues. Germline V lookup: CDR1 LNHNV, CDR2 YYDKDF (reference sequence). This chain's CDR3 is CATSSVIAGDSNTQYF.

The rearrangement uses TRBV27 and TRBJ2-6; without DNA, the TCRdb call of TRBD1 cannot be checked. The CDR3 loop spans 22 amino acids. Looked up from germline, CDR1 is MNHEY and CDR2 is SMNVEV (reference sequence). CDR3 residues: CASSSTDSTGPLLRPGANVLTF.

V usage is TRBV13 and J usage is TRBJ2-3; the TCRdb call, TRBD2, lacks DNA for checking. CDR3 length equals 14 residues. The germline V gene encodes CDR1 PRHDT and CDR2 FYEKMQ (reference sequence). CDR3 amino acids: CASSLIAGDVTQYF. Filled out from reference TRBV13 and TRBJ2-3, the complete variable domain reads AAGVIQSPRHLIKEKRETATLKCYPIPRHDTVYWYQQGPGQDPQFLISFYEKMQSDKGSIPDRFSAQQFSDYHSELNMSSLELGDSALYFCASSLIAGDVTQYFGPGTRLTVL.

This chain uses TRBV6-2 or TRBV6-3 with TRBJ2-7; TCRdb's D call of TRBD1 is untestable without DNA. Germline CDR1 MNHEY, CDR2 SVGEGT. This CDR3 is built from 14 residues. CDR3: CASSSGSLVYEQYF.

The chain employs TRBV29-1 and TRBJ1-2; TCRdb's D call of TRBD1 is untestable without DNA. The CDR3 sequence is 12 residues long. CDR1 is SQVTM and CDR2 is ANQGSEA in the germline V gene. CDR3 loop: CSALGDRDGYTF.

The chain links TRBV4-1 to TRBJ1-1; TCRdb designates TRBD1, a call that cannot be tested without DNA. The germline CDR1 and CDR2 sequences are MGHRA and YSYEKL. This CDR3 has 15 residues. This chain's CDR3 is CASSPGAGGTTEAFF.

The CDR3 sequence: CSARVPPGADEKLFF. This chain links TRBV20-1 with TRBJ1-4; TCRdb calls TRBD1, which cannot be checked without DNA. CDR3 length: 15 residues. The germline gives CDR1 DFQATT, CDR2 SNEGSKA (reference sequence).

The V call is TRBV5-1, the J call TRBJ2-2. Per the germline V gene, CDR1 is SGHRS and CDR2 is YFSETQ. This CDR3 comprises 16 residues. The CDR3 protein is CASSLAGDQYTGELFF.

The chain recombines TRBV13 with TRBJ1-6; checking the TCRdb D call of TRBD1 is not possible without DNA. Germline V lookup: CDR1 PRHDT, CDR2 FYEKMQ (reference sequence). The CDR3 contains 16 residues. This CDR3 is CASSLFVGQKNSPLHF.

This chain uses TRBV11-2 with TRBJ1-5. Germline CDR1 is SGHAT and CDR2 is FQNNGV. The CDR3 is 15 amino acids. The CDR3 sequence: CASSLEMNLDQPQHF. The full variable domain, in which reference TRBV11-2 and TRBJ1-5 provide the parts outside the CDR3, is EAGVAQSPRYKIIEKRQSVAFWCNPISGHATLYWYQQILGQGPKLLIQFQNNGVVDDSQLPKDRFSAERLKGVDSTLKIQPAKLEDSAVYLCASSLEMNLDQPQHFGDGTRLSIL.

CDR3 loop: CASTRGFGIGEQFF. The chain links TRBV6-5 to TRBJ2-1; TCRdb calls TRBD1, which cannot be checked without DNA. From germline, CDR1 is MNHEY and CDR2 SVGAGI. The CDR3 spans 14 residues.